This passage covers 8 T cell receptor beta chains from one sample sequenced in a study of blood T cell repertoires in COVID-19 (TCRdb year 2020). The receptor library was made with the immunoSEQ multiplex PCR assay. Sourced from immuneACCESS, this table was stored by TCRdb with only in-frame sequences that have V and J called. A share of the clones is absent; for the studies checked, an unresolved V gene accounts for under half, and the remainder has no known explanation. The sample has 200,000 to 300,000 clones on record, around 84% of them singletons. The biggest ten clones account for roughly 5.6% of the sample. The material sequenced was peripheral blood. These receptors came from a woman in her sixties with COVID-19, enrolled during active disease.

The chain uses TRBV11-1 and TRBJ1-4, with 8 bases matching TRBD1. Per the germline V gene, CDR1 is SGHAT and CDR2 is FQDESV (reference sequence). The CDR3 loop spans 15 amino acids. V shed 5 bases, J shed 2 bases, and the junction held 4 bases outside the gene matches. In nucleotides, the CDR3 is TGTGCCAGCAGCCGCGACAGGGGTACTAATGAAAAACTGTTTTTT. It encodes CASSRDRGTNEKLFF.

There are a few counts of this clone. The rearrangement joins TRBV9 to TRBJ2-7; 7 nucleotides align to TRBD2. Per germline, CDR1 SGDLS and CDR2 YYNGEE. CDR3 length: 15 residues. V lost 4 bases to trimming and J lost 5 bases; unmatched junction nucleotides: 12. The CDR3: CASSPAGAHPDEQYF. In DNA form, the CDR3 reads TGTGCCAGCAGCCCCGCGGGAGCTCACCCGGACGAGCAGTACTTC.

This clone was seen only a few times. This chain's CDR3 is CASSRGTSGRLVNEQFF. CDR3 coding DNA: TGTGCCAGTAGTAGGGGGACTAGCGGGAGGTTGGTTAATGAGCAGTTCTTC. The genes are TRBV19 and TRBJ2-1, with 15 bases that match TRBD2. The CDR3 has 17 residues. Unmatched junction bases numbered 8, after V lost 4 bases and J lost 7 bases. Germline values: CDR1 LNHDA, CDR2 SQIVND (reference sequence).

This clone has just a few counts. The V and J genes are TRBV7-8 and TRBJ2-2, with 11 bases fitting TRBD2. The germline V gene encodes CDR1 SGHVS and CDR2 FQNEAQ. V shed 1 base, J shed 5 bases, and the junction held 6 bases outside the gene matches. There are 17 residues in the CDR3. The CDR3 loop is CASSLGLAGLGTGELFF. As DNA, the CDR3 is TGTGCCAGCAGCTTAGGACTAGCGGGACTGGGGACCGGGGAGCTGTTTTTT.

The CDR3 DNA reads TGTGCCAGCAGCCTCGCGGACAGGTGGGGCACTGAAGCTTTCTTT. It encodes CASSLADRWGTEAFF. The chain employs TRBV9 and TRBJ1-1, with TRBD1 matching over 7 bases. The J segment lost 4 bases and the V segment lost 4 bases, leaving 10 bases of the junction unmatched. This CDR3 has 15 residues. The germline V gene has CDR1 SGDLS and CDR2 YYNGEE.

J is TRBJ2-1 and V is TRBV9; TRBD1 matches 7 bases. There are 15 residues in the CDR3. Unmatched junction bases numbered 8, after V lost 0 bases and J lost 8 bases. The germline CDR1 and CDR2 sequences are SGDLS and YYNGEE. This CDR3 is CASSVVQGVWDEQFF. In DNA, the CDR3 is TGTGCCAGCAGCGTAGTCCAGGGGGTGTGGGATGAGCAGTTCTTC.

The chain has TRBV6-2 or TRBV6-3 and TRBJ1-5, with 7 bases fitting TRBD1. Trimming removed 5 bases from V and 7 bases from J; junction bases left unmatched: 8. The CDR3 covers 14 residues. Germline V lookup: CDR1 MNHEY, CDR2 SVGEGT. CDR3 sequence (DNA): TGTGCCAGCAGTAAAACTCGACAGGGACAGCCCCAGCATTTT. Translation: CASSKTRQGQPQHF.

The chain links TRBV3-1 (or the pseudogene TRBV3-2) to TRBJ1-1; D unclear. V lost 4 bases, J lost 3 bases, and 12 bases lay in between. The germline CDR1 and CDR2 sequences are LGHDT and YNNKEL (reference sequence). The CDR3 extends over 14 amino acids. CDR3 protein: CASSRRRGDTEAFF. The CDR3 DNA reads TGTGCCAGCAGCCGTAGGAGAGGTGACACTGAAGCTTTCTTT.